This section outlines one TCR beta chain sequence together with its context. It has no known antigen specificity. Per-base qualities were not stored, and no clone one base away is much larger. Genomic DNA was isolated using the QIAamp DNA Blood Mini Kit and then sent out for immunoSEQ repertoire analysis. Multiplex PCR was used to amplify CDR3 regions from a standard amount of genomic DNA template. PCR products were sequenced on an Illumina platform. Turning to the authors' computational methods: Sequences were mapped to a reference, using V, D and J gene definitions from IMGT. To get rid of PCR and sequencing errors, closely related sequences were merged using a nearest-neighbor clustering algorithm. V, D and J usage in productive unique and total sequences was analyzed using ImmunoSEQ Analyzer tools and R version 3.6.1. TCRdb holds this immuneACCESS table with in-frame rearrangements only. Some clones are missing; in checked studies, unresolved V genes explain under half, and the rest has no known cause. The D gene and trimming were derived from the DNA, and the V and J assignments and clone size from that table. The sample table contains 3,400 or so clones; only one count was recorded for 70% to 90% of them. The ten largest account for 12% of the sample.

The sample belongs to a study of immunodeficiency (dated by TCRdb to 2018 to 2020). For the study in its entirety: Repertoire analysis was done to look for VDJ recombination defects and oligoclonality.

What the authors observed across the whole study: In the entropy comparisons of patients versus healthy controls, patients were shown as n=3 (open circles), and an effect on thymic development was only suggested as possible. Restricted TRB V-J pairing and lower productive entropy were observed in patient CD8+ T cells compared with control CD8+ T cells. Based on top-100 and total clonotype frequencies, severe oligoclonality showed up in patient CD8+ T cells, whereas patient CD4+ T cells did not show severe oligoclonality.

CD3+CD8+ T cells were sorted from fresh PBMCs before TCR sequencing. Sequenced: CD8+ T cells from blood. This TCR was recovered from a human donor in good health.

The DNA is TGTGCCAGCAGTGAAGCCCTTGCCAGGGCCGATGAGCAGTTCTTC. This gives the protein CASSEALARADEQFF. The chain was built from TRBV25-1 and TRBJ2-1, and the D gene may be TRBD1, 5 bases matching. As encoded in the germline V gene, CDR1 is MGHDK while CDR2 is SYGVNS. The CDR3 holds 15 amino acids from the cysteine to the phenylalanine. The kept DNA is CDR3 alone, 45 bases in frame from the first base. V loses 2 bases of germline sequence and J loses 8 bases, and the interval between the two ends is 16 bases.